This TCR beta chain was identified during a study of CD8+ T cells in alopecia areata. Study findings and constraints: A great number of expanded lesional clones endured in scalp and blood during tofacitinib. As there was one nonresponder, how baseline CD8+ expansion relates to response remains uncertain. Sequenced scalp T cells also include alphabeta T cells resident in normal skin. Elevated clonality characterized lesional scalp relative to normal scalp, particularly in alopecia totalis/universalis.

RNA extraction was followed by reverse transcription into cDNA, which acted as the sequencing template. The method was immunoSEQ multiplex PCR; TCRdb's version includes in-frame clones alone and lacks a portion of them. The table shows about 220,000 clones, with under 75% occurring only once. This clone was recorded a few times. The target antigen is unknown. As to treatment: oral pan-JAK inhibitor, 5-10 mg twice daily. The V gene lost 5 bases and the J gene lost 2 bases, with 2 bases spanning the gap. In germline, CDR1 is MNHEY, CDR2 SVGAGI. The CDR3 has 11 residues. The clonotype was recovered from a human donor with alopecia areata. The sequenced sample was CD4+ T cells sorted from blood, obtained at week 4, from a patient treated with tofacitinib. The J gene is TRBJ2-3, the V gene TRBV6-5; the D is unclear. CDR3 in DNA: TGTGCCAGCAGTACCACAGATACGCAGTATTTT. Its translation: CASSTTDTQYF.